This TCR beta chain was observed in a study of Graves' ophthalmopathy and Graves' hyperthyroidism. Regarding the study as a whole: With a specificity of roughly 72% and a sensitivity of about 69%, the model predicted ophthalmopathy progression. Blood contained most expanded thyroid clonotypes exceeding 0.001 frequency.

The CDR3 runs 13 residues. Trimming took off 6 bases at V and 6 bases at J, with 14 bases between the two ends. Germline V gene data show CDR1 as MNHNS and CDR2 as SASEGT. Under 3 months in duration, the ophthalmopathy in affected donors had moderate-to-severe activity, CAS ≥3 and NOSPECS ≥4. As diagnostic evidence, clinical symptoms, serum thyroxine, TRAb, thyroid ultrasound and orbital computed tomography were relied upon. Investigators amplified TCR beta CDR3 regions from RNA transcripts. An initial RT-PCR round employing HTBI primers preceded a second-round multiplex PCR. A single record per CDR3 protein comes from TCRdb applying MiXCR to the multiplex PCR reads. The sample contains some 210,000 distinct CDR3 sequences, approximately 28% of which appear only once. With respect to this clonotype: Its antigen remains unidentified.

This chain uses TRBV6-1 with TRBJ1-2; D is perhaps TRBD1 (5 bases). This receptor was taken from a man aged 50-59 years with Graves' ophthalmopathy. Specimen: peripheral blood. DNA of the CDR3: TGTGCCAGCAGCCTCCACGTAGGGGATGGCTACACCTTC. The encoded protein is CASSLHVGDGYTF.